The TCR beta chain under discussion was sequenced for a study of blood T cell repertoires in COVID-19. Study summary: PBMCs, B-cell-depleted T cells, or T cells provided the cDNA or gDNA that made up the material.

This clone was counted once. CDR1 and CDR2 (germline): SGHNT, YYREEE (reference sequence). The CDR3 extends over 12 amino acids. The germline V and J ends were trimmed by 5 bases and 6 bases, with 9 bases remaining between them. In the source study's methods: Amplification from reference gene primers served as the basis for estimated nucleated cell counts. Sequencing was performed with immunoSEQ multiplex PCR; in TCRdb, only in-frame clones are kept and a portion is missing. The V and J calls and clone size were taken over from that table, and D and trimming were inferred from the DNA. The profile shows approximately 67,000 clones, 91% of them singletons.

This receptor was identified in a human donor in a cohort sampled during active COVID-19. The chain combines TRBV5-4 with TRBJ2-4; the D gene is possibly TRBD1 (5 bases). Source material: peripheral blood. CDR3 sequence: CASSHQGNIQYF. The CDR3 DNA is TGTGCCAGCAGTCACCAGGGAAACATTCAGTACTTC.